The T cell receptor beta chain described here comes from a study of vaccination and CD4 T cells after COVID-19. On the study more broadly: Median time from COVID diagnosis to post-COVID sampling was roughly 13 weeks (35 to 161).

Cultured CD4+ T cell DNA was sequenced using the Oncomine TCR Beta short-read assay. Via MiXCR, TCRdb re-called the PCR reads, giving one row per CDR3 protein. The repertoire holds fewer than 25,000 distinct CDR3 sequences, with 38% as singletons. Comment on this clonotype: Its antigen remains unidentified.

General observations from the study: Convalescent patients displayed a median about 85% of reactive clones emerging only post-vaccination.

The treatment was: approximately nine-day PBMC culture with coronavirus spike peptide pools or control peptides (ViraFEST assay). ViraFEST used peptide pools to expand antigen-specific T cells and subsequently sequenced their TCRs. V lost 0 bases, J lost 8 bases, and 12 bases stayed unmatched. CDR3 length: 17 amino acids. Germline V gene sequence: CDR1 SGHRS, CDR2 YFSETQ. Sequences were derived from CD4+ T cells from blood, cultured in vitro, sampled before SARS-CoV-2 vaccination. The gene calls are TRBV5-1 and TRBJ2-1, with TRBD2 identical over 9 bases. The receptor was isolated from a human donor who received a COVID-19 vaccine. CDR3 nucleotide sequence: TGCGCCAGCAGCTTGGGGGCGTGGCGGGGGGGCCCTGATGAGCAGTTCTTC. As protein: CASSLGAWRGGPDEQFF.